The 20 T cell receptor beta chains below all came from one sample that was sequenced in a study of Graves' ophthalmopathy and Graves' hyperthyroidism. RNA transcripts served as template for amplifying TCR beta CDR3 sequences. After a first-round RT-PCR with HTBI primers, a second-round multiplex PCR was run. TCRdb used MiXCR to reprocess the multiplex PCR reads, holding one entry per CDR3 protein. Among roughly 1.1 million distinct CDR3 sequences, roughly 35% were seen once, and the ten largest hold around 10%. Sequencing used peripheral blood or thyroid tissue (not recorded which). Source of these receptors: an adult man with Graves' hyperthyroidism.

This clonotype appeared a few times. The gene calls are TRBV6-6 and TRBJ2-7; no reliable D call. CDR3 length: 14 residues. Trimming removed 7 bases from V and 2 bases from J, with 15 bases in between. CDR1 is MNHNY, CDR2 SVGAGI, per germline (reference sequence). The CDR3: CASTRDPETYEQYF. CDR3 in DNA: TGTGCCAGCACTCGTGACCCCGAAACCTACGAGCAGTACTTC.

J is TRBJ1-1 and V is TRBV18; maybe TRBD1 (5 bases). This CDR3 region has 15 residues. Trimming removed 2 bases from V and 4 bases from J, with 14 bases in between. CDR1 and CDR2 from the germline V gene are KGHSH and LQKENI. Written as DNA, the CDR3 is TGTGCCAGCTCACCATATAACACGGGGGGCACTGAAGCTTTCTTT. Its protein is CASSPYNTGGTEAFF.

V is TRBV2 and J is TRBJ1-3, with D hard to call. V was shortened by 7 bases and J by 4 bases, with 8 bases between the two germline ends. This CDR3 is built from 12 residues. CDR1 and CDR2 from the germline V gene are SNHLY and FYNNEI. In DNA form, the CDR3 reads TGTGCCAGCAAGCCTGCCGGAAACACCATATATTTT. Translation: CASKPAGNTIYF.

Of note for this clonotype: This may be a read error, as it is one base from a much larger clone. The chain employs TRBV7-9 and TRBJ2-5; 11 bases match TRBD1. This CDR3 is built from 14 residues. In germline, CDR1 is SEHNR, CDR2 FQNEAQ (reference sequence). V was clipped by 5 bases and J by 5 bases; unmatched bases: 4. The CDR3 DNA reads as TGTGCCAGCAGCGTGGACAGGGGGCTTGAGACCCAGTACTTC. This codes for CASSVDRGLETQYF.

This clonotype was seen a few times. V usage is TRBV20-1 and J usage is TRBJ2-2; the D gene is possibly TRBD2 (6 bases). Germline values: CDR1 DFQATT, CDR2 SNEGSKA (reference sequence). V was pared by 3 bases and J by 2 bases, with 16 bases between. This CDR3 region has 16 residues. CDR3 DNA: TGCAGTGCTAGTGGGGGAGGCGCGGTTAACACCGGGGAGCTGTTTTTT. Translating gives CSASGGGAVNTGELFF.

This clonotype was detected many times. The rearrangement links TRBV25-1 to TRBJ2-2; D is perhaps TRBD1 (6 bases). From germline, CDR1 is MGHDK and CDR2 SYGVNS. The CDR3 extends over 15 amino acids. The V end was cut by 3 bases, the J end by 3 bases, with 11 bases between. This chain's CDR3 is CASSEAAGDTGELFF. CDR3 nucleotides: TGTGCCAGCAGTGAGGCGGCAGGGGACACCGGGGAGCTGTTTTTT.

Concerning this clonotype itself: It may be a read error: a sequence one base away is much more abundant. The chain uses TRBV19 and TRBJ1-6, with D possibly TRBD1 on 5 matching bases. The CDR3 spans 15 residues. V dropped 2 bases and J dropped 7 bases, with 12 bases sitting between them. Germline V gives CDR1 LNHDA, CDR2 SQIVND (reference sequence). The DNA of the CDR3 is TGTGCCAGTAGTATACAGACAGAAACAAATTCACCCCTCCACTTT. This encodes CASSIQTETNSPLHF. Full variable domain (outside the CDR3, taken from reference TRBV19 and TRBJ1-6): DGGITQSPKYLFRKEGQNVTLSCEQNLNHDAMYWYRQDPGQGLRLIYYSQIVNDFQKGDIAEGYSVSREKKESFPLTVTSAQKNPTAFYLCASSIQTETNSPLHFGNGTRLTVT.

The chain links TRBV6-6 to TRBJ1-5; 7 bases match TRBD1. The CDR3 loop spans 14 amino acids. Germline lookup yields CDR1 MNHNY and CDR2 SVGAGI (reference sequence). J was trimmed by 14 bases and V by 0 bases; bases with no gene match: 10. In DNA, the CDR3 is TGTGCCAGCAGTTACTCGACAGGGAACGGCTACGAGCATTTT. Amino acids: CASSYSTGNGYEHF.

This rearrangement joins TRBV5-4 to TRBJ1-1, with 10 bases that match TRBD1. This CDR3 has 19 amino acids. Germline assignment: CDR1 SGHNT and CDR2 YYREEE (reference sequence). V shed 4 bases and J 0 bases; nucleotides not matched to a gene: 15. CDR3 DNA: TGTGCCAGCAGCCAAGAATCCCCGGGACAGGGGATAGTGAACACTGAAGCTTTCTTT. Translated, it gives CASSQESPGQGIVNTEAFF.

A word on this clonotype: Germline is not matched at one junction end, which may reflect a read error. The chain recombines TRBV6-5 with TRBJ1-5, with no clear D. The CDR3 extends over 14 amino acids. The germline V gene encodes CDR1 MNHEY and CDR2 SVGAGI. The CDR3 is CACSYSAGNQPQHF. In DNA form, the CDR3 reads TGTGCCTGCAGTTACTCGGCGGGAAATCAGCCCCAGCATTTT.

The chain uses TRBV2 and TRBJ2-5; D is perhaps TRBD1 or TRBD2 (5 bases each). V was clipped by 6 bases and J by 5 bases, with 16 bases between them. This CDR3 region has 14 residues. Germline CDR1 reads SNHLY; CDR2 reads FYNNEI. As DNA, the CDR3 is TGTGCCAGCAGCGGGACCGCCAACAGGGAGACCCAGTACTTC. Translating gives CASSGTANRETQYF.

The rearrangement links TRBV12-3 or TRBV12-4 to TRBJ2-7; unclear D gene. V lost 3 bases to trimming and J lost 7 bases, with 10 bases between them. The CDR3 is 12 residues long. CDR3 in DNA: TGTGCCAGCAGTTTTACGGGCAGGGAGCAGTACTTC. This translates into CASSFTGREQYF.

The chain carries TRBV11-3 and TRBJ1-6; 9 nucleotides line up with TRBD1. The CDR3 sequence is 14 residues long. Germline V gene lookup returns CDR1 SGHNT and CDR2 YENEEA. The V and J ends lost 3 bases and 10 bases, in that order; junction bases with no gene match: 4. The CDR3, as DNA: TGTGCCAGCAGCTTGGGGGACAGGGTCTCACCCCTCCACTTT. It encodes CASSLGDRVSPLHF.

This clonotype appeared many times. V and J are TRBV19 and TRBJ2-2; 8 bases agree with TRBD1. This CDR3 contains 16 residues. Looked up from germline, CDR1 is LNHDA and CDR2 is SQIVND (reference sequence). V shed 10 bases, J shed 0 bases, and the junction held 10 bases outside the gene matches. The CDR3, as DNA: TGTGCCATTGCCGCCGGACAGGGAACGAACACCGGGGAGCTGTTTTTT. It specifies CAIAAGQGTNTGELFF.

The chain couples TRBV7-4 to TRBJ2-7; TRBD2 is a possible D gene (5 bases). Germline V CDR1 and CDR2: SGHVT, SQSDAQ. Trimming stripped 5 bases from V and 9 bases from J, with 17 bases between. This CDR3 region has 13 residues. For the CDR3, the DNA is TGTGCCAGCAGCCGGACTGCCCCGGGCGGGCAGTACTTC. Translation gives CASSRTAPGGQYF. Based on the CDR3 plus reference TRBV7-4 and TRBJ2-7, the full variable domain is GAGVSQSPRYKVAKRGRDVALRCDSISGHVTLYWYRQTLGQGSEVLTYSQSDAQRDKSGRPSGRFSAERPERSVSTLKIQRTEQGDSAVYLCASSRTAPGGQYFGPGTRLTVT.

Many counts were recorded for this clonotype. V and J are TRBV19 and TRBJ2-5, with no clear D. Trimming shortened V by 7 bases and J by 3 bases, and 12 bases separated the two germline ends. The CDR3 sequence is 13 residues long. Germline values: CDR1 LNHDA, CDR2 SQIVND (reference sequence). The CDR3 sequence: CASTHRPEETQYF. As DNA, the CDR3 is TGTGCCAGTACCCACAGACCCGAAGAGACCCAGTACTTC.

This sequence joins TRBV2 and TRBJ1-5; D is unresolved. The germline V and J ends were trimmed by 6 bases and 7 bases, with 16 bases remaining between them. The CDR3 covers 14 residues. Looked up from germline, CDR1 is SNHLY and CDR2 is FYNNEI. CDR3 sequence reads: CASSDDGLRQPQHF. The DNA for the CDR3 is TGTGCCAGCAGCGATGACGGTCTGAGACAGCCCCAGCATTTT.

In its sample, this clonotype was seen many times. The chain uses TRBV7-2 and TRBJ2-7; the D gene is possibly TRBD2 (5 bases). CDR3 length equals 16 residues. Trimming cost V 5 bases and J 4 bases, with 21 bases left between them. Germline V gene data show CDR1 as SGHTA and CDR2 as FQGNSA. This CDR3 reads CASSRKGWGESYEQYF. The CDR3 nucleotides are TGTGCCAGCAGCCGTAAAGGCTGGGGAGAGTCGTACGAGCAGTACTTC.

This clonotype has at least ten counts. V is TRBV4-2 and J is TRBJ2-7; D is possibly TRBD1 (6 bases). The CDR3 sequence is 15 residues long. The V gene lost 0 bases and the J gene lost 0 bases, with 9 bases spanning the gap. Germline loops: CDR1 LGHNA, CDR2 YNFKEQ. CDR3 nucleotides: TGTGCCAGCAGCCAAGATCAGGACAGCTCCTACGAGCAGTACTTC. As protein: CASSQDQDSSYEQYF.

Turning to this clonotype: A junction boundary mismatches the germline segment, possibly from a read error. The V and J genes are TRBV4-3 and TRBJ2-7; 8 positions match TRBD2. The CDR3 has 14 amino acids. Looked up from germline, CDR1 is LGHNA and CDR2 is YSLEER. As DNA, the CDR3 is TGCACCAGCAGCCAGCGGGGGCTGGTCTACGAGCAGTACTTC. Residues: CTSSQRGLVYEQYF.